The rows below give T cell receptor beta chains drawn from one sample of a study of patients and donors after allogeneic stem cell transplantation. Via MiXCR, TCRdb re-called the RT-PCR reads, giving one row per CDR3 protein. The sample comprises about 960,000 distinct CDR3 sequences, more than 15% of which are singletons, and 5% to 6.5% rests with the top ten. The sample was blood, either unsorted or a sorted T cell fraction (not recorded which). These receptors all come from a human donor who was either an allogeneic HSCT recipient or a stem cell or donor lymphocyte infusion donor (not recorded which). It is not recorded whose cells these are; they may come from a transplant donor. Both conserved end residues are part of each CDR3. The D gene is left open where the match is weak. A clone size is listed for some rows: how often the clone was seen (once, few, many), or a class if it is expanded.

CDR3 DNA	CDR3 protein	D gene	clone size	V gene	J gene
TGTGCCAGCAGCAACCGGGCCTTCATCACAGATACGCAGTATTTT	CASSNRAFITDTQYF	.	.	TRBV3-1	TRBJ2-3
TGTGCCAGCAGTGGGTCGGCCAGGGGCACTGAAGCTTTCTTT	CASSGSARGTEAFF	.	.	TRBV25-1	TRBJ1-1
TGTGCTAGCAGCCAGGAGGGAGATTTACTAGCACCGTCAGATACGCAGTATTTT	CASSQEGDLLAPSDTQYF	.	few	TRBV7-7	TRBJ2-3
TGTGCCACCAGTGATTCACGCAGGGGGACCGGGGAGCTGTTTTTT	CATSDSRRGTGELFF	TRBD1	.	TRBV24-1	TRBJ2-2
TGTGCCTGGAGGGACAGGGGGAGCTACGAGCAGTACTTC	CAWRDRGSYEQYF	TRBD1	.	TRBV30	TRBJ2-7
TGTGCCAGCAGTCGCCGCCGGGGCGGAAAAGGGTACGAGCAGTACTTC	CASSRRRGGKGYEQYF	.	few	TRBV6-1	TRBJ2-7
TGTGCCAGCAGCGGACAAAGCGTGGGGGCTAGCAGCAAAGAGACCCAGTACTTC	CASSGQSVGASSKETQYF	.	.	TRBV9	TRBJ2-5
TGTGCCAGCACCTCAGGGGGCCGCACAGATACGCAGTATTTT	CASTSGGRTDTQYF	TRBD1	.	TRBV2	TRBJ2-3
TGTGCCAGCAGCTTAGGACAGAATTTGAACACTGAAGCTTTCTTT	CASSLGQNLNTEAFF	.	few	TRBV7-2	TRBJ1-1
TGTGCCAGCACCCTACTAGCGGGAGTTTCGTACGAGCAGTACTTC	CASTLLAGVSYEQYF	TRBD2	few	TRBV7-2	TRBJ2-7
TGTGCCAGCAGCTTGGTGGGCAGGGGGCGGGAGACTGAAGCTTTCTTT	CASSLVGRGRETEAFF	TRBD1	.	TRBV5-6	TRBJ1-1
TGCGCCAGCAGCTTGGTGGCCCCTTCCGACACCATATATTTT	CASSLVAPSDTIYF	.	once	TRBV5-1	TRBJ1-3
TGTGCCACCAGTCGGGCAACGTCGAACTTCGGCTCCTACAATGAGCAGTTCTTC	CATSRATSNFGSYNEQFF	.	few	TRBV24-1	TRBJ2-1
TGTGCCAGCATTGGACAGGGGGATGTATCTAACTATGGCTACACCTTC	CASIGQGDVSNYGYTF	TRBD1	many	TRBV12-3/TRBV12-4	TRBJ1-2
TGTGCCACCAGTGACCGGGGACAGGGTCGCTATGGCTACACCTTC	CATSDRGQGRYGYTF	TRBD1	.	TRBV24-1	TRBJ1-2
TGCAGTGCCTGGACTAGCGGGAGCTACAATGAGCAGTTCTTC	CSAWTSGSYNEQFF	TRBD2	few	TRBV20-1	TRBJ2-1
TGCAGCGTTGCCAACAGACTCTACGAGCAGTACTTC	CSVANRLYEQYF	.	few	TRBV29-1	TRBJ2-7
TGTGCCAGCAGCCCTAGCCCACAGCGGGGGAGCACAGATACGCAGTATTTT	CASSPSPQRGSTDTQYF	TRBD2	.	TRBV4-2	TRBJ2-3
TGTGCCAGCAGTTATGACAGGGAAGATGGCTACACCTTC	CASSYDREDGYTF	TRBD1	few	TRBV12-3/TRBV12-4	TRBJ1-2
TGCGCCAGCAGCTTGGGGGAAGCGGGAGCGCAAGAGAGCCAGTACTTC	CASSLGEAGAQESQYF	TRBD2	few	TRBV5-1	TRBJ2-5
TGTGCCAGCAGCTTTCTCAGGGGGATCAGTAATTCACCCCTCCACTTT	CASSFLRGISNSPLHF	TRBD1	few	TRBV11-2	TRBJ1-6
TGTGCCAGCAGTACCCGGACAGGGAAGAAAACCGGGGAGCTGTTTTTT	CASSTRTGKKTGELFF	TRBD1	few	TRBV12-3/TRBV12-4	TRBJ2-2
TGCAGCGTTGAAGTTCGCGCGGGAGGTGGCGCAGATACGCAGTATTTT	CSVEVRAGGGADTQYF	TRBD2	few	TRBV29-1	TRBJ2-3
TGTGCCAGCAGCGACTACCAGGGTAGAACTAATGAAAAACTGTTTTTT	CASSDYQGRTNEKLFF	.	few	TRBV7-8	TRBJ1-4
TGTGCCAGCAGTTTCTTCCTAGCAGCCCCCTACGAGCAGTACTTC	CASSFFLAAPYEQYF	.	.	TRBV27	TRBJ2-7
TGTGCCAGCAGGACGTCCTATGGCTACACCTTC	CASRTSYGYTF	.	.	TRBV25-1	TRBJ1-2
TGCAGTGCCCCCCGTGGCGGGAGAGTGACAGATACGCAGTATTTT	CSAPRGGRVTDTQYF	TRBD2	.	TRBV20-1	TRBJ2-3
TGTGCCAGCGGGGGACCATACAATGAGCAGTTCTTC	CASGGPYNEQFF	.	.	TRBV6-5	TRBJ2-1
TGTGCCAGCAGTTTAGGGGGGAGACGGACTGAAGCTTTCTTT	CASSLGGRRTEAFF	.	.	TRBV12-3/TRBV12-4	TRBJ1-1
TGCAGTGTCAGAAACAGCGGGGGCTACGAGCAGTACTTC	CSVRNSGGYEQYF	TRBD2	few	TRBV20-1	TRBJ2-7
TGCGCCAGCAGCCCTGGACAGGCTGGGAATTCACCCCTCCACTTT	CASSPGQAGNSPLHF	TRBD1	many	TRBV5-1	TRBJ1-6
TGCGCCAGCAGCTTGGAGGGACAGGGGTCCGGGGACACCTTC	CASSLEGQGSGDTF	TRBD1	few	TRBV5-1	TRBJ1-2
TGTGCCAGCAGCGTAGGGGACTTTCGGGATACGCAGTATTTT	CASSVGDFRDTQYF	.	many	TRBV9	TRBJ2-3
TGTGCCACCAGCAGAGGACGGGGAGGCGTCTACGAGCAGTACTTC	CATSRGRGGVYEQYF	.	.	TRBV15	TRBJ2-7
TGTGCCAGCAGCATGGGGACAGTCTCTGGAAACACCATATATTTT	CASSMGTVSGNTIYF	TRBD1	many	TRBV5-6	TRBJ1-3
TGCGCCAGCAGCTTGTCCCTAGCGGGTATGAACAATGAGCAGTTCTTC	CASSLSLAGMNNEQFF	TRBD2	few	TRBV5-1	TRBJ2-1
TGCAGTGCTAGAGAGCGGGGCGGCGGGGAGCCCCAGCATTTT	CSARERGGGEPQHF	.	.	TRBV20-1	TRBJ1-5
TGCGCCAGCAGCAGGGGACTAGCGGCTATGGACCCAGATACGCAGTATTTT	CASSRGLAAMDPDTQYF	TRBD2	.	TRBV5-1	TRBJ2-3
TGTGCCAGCAGCGAGGGTGATCTCAATGAGCAGTTCTTC	CASSEGDLNEQFF	.	.	TRBV6-6	TRBJ2-1
TGTGCCAGCAGCTTAGTAACCGGCAGCTCCTACAATGAGCAGTTCTTC	CASSLVTGSSYNEQFF	.	.	TRBV11-3	TRBJ2-1
TGTGCCAGCAACGCTAGACAGGGCCCCCAGCCCCAGCATTTT	CASNARQGPQPQHF	TRBD1	few	TRBV2	TRBJ1-5
TGCAGCGTCGAAACAGGGGTAGCCAAAAACATTCAGTACTTC	CSVETGVAKNIQYF	TRBD1	few	TRBV29-1	TRBJ2-4
TGTGCCAGCAGCCCGGACGGGACTAGCGGATACAATGAGCAGTTCTTC	CASSPDGTSGYNEQFF	TRBD2	.	TRBV7-9	TRBJ2-1
TGTGCCATCAGGGAGGACCGCAAGGTCGAGCAGTACTTC	CAIREDRKVEQYF	.	.	TRBV10-3	TRBJ2-7
TGTGCCAGCAGCTTCCGGGCCTTGAACACTGAAGCTTTCTTT	CASSFRALNTEAFF	.	few	TRBV7-8	TRBJ1-1
TGCAGCGTTGTCCTCAACACCGGGGAGCTGTTTTTT	CSVVLNTGELFF	.	few	TRBV29-1	TRBJ2-2
TGCAGTGCGGGGGGACTACAAGAGACCCAGTACTTC	CSAGGLQETQYF	TRBD2	.	TRBV20-1	TRBJ2-5
TGCGCCAGCAGCCTCACATTTTCGCGGGGGGCCGCCAATGAGCAGTTCTTC	CASSLTFSRGAANEQFF	TRBD2	.	TRBV5-1	TRBJ2-1
TGTGCCAGCAGTTTTCGTCAGGGGACTGGAAACACCATATATTTT	CASSFRQGTGNTIYF	.	few	TRBV6-2/TRBV6-3	TRBJ1-3
TGTGCCACCAGCAGCAGGGAGGGTCAGCCCCAGCATTTT	CATSSREGQPQHF	.	.	TRBV15	TRBJ1-5
TGTGCCAGCAGTTTAAGACTACCCGTCTCCTACAATGAGCAGTTCTTC	CASSLRLPVSYNEQFF	.	.	TRBV12-3/TRBV12-4	TRBJ2-1
TGCGCCAGCAGCCATGTTTTACTAGCGGGAGACGACAATGAGCAGTTCTTC	CASSHVLLAGDDNEQFF	TRBD2	.	TRBV4-1	TRBJ2-1